Given below is one T cell receptor (beta chain) in context. Its antigen is not identified. These data come from a study of T cell responses to AZD1222 COVID-19 vaccine. Sequenced by immunoSEQ multiplex PCR; TCRdb stores in-frame clones only, minus some. The table lists about 140,000 clones, over 85% of them singletons. Study conclusions and caveats: Just a handful of AZD1222 recipients were seropositive at baseline. It should be noted that donors were predominantly white British and more often female, and clonal diversity was possibly underestimated. Repertoire sampling occurred only after the peak T cell response.

This receptor was identified in an adult in good health. The source material was peripheral blood, sampled on day 0 of AZD1222 vaccination.

CDR3 protein: CASSGDRLYEQYF. DNA for the CDR3: TGTGCCAGCAGTGGGGACAGGTTGTACGAGCAGTACTTC. The chain employs TRBV28 and TRBJ2-7; TRBD1 agrees at 8 bases. The CDR3 is 13 amino acids. V trimming: 5 bases; J trimming: 4 bases; junction bases outside the gene matches: 4. From germline, CDR1 is MDHEN and CDR2 SYDVKM.